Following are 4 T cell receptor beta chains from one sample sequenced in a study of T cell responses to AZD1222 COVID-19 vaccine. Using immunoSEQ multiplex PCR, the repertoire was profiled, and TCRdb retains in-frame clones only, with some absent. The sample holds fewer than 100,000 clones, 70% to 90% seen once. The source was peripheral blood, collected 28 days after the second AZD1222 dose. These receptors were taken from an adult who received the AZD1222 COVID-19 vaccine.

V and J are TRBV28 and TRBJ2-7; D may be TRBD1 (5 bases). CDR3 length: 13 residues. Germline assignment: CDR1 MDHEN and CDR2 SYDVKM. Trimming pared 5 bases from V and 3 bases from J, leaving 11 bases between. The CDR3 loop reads CASSIRQYYEQYF. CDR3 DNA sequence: TGTGCCAGCAGTATACGACAGTACTACGAGCAGTACTTC.

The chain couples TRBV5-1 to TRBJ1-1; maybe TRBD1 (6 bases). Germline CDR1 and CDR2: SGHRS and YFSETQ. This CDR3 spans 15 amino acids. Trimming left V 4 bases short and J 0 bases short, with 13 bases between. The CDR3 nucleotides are TGCGCCAGCAGCCCAGAGGACAGCTTGAACACTGAAGCTTTCTTT. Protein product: CASSPEDSLNTEAFF.

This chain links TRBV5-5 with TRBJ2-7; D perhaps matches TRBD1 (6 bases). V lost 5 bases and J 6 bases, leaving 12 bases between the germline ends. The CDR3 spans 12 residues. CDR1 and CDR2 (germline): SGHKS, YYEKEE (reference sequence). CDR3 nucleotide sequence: TGTGCCAGCAGGCCTACAGGGTTCGAGCAGTACTTC. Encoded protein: CASRPTGFEQYF.

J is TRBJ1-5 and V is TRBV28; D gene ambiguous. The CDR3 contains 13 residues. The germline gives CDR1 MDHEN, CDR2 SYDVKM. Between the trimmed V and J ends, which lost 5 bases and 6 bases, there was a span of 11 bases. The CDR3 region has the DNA TGTGCCAGCAGTCTTCAGTGGGGTCAGCCCCAGCATTTT. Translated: CASSLQWGQPQHF. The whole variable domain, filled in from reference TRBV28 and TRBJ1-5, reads DVKVTQSSRYLVKRTGEKVFLECVQDMDHENMFWYRQDPGLGLRLIYFSYDVKMKEKGDIPEGYSVSREKKERFSLILESASTNQTSMYLCASSLQWGQPQHFGDGTRLSIL.